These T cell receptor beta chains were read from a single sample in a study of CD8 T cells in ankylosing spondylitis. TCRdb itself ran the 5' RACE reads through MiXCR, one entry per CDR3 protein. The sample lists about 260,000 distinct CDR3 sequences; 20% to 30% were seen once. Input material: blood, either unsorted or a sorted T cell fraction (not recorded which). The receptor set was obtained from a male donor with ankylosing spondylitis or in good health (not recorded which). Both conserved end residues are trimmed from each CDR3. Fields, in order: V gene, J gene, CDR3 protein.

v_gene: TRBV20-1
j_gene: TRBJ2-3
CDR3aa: SAPTSFATDTQY

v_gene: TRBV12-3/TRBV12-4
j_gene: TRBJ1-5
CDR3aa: ASSLQRGGNQPQH

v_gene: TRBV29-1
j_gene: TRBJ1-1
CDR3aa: SVVGQNEAF

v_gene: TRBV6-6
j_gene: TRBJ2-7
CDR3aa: AAGPNSYEQY

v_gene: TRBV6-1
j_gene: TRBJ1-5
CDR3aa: ASSSNQPQH

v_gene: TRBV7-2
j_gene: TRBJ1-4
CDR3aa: ASSATGVNEKLF

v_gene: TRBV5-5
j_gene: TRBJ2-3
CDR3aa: ASSLFGRGTTDTQY

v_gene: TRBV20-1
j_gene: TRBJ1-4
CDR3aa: SARDLRGGWKLF

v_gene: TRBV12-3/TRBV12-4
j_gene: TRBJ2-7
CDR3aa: ASSQQGRAYEQY

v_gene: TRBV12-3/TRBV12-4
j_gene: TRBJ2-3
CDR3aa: ASSLNRDTQY

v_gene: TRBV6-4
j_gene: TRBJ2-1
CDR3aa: ASSDTGQGTYNEQF

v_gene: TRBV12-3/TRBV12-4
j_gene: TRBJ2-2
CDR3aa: ASSFSATGELF

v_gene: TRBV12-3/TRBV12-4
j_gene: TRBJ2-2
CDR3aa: ASSPTGTDGELF

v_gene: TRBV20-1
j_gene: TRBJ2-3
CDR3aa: SAKLYPTSGGTDTQY

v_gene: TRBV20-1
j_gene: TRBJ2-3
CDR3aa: SAGAGTNTDTQY

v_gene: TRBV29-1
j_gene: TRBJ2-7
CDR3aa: SATRGKGYEQY

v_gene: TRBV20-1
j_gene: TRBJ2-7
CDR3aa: SAAPPPGYEQY

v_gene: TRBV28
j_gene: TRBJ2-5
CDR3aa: ASTHLRGETQY

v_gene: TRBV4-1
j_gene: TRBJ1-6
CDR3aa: ASSQLGASSPLH

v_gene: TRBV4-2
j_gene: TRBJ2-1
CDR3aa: ASSRGSGESSYNEQF

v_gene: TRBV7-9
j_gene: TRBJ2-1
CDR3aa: ASSPLEGVAYNEQF

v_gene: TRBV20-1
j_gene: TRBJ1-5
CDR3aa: SAMDSGNSNQPQH

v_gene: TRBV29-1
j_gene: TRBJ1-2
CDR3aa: SVEGRDYGYT

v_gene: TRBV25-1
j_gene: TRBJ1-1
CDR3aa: ASSYRAGAGTEAF

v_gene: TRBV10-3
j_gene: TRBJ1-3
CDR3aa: AICPGQGASGNTIY

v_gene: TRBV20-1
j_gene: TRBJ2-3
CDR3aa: SARVQGGTDTQY

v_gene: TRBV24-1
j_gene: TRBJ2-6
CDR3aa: ATSDFAGANVLT

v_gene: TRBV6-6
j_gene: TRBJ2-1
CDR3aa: ASRGGRNEQF

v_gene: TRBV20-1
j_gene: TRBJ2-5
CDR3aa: SAGDRVGETQY

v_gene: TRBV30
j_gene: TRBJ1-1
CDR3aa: AWAGSIGDEAF

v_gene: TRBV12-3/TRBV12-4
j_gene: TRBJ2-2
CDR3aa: ASSIITPTDTGELF